The source of this T cell receptor (beta chain) is a study of T-cell reconstitution after alpha-beta-depleted transplantation in children. This CDR3 is built from 16 residues. V gave up 3 bases and J gave up 4 bases, with 19 bases separating them. CDR1 KGHSH and CDR2 LQKENI come from the germline V gene. Turning to this clonotype: Antigen: not known.

Construction of the TCRbeta library involved unique molecular identifiers. TCRdb processed the PCR reads anew with MiXCR; each CDR3 protein has one entry. Among approximately 150,000 distinct CDR3 sequences listed, about 9% were seen once. Study observations and caveats: T-cell numbers and diversity one year post-transplant derived largely from freshly generated T cells.

The V and J genes are TRBV18 and TRBJ2-7; a weak D match, TRBD1 (5 bases). The TCR was taken from a female patient aged 2-9 years who had a stem cell transplant for congenital amegakaryocytic thrombocytopenia, so the T cells may come from the graft donor. This sample comprised PBMCs, mostly from graft donor cells, obtained 180 days after TCRalphabeta/CD19-depleted stem cell transplant. The CDR3: CASSPSSVLTAYEQYF. DNA for the CDR3: TGTGCCAGCTCACCTTCTTCTGTCTTGACAGCATACGAGCAGTACTTC.